The 15 T cell receptor beta chains reported below all come from one sample, sequenced in a study of T cells after yellow fever vaccination. TCRdb redid the calling of the 5' RACE reads with MiXCR, one entry per CDR3 protein. The sample consists of under 350,000 distinct CDR3 sequences, roughly 3.9% of them appearing once. The material was PBMCs, obtained 5 days after the yellow fever booster vaccination. These receptors were obtained from a man aged 18 to 29 who received the YFV17D yellow fever vaccine.

This clonotype was found many times. The chain links TRBV7-2 to TRBJ1-4; D is perhaps TRBD1 (5 bases). Germline-derived CDR1 and CDR2 are SGHTA and FQGNSA. This CDR3 comprises 14 residues. V lost 5 bases to trimming and J lost 12 bases, with 19 bases between them. The CDR3: CASSKGLGMGELFF. CDR3 DNA: TGTGCCAGCAGCAAGGGGCTCGGCATGGGAGAACTGTTTTTT.

This clonotype has more than one count but fewer than ten. The rearrangement uses TRBV24-1 and TRBJ2-3; weak D call: TRBD1 (5 bases). The CDR3 consists of 14 residues. CDR1 and CDR2 (germline): KGHDR, SFDVKD. V was shortened by 2 bases and J by 9 bases, with 14 bases between the two germline ends. In nucleotides, the CDR3 is TGTGCCACCAGTGATTCAGGGCCGCGGTACACGCAGTATTTT. Translated, it gives CATSDSGPRYTQYF.

This clonotype occurred a few times. This may come from a read error, since a much larger clone is one base off. V and J are TRBV5-1 and TRBJ2-7; no clear D. Trimming removed 0 bases at V and 0 bases at J, with 4 bases between. The CDR3 runs 13 residues. Looked up from germline, CDR1 is SGHRS and CDR2 is YFSETQ. CDR3 sequence reads: CASSLESSYEQYF. The CDR3 DNA sequence: TGCGCCAGCAGCTTGGAGAGCTCCTACGAGCAGTACTTC.

J is TRBJ2-3 and V is TRBV18; D might be TRBD1 or TRBD2, each matching 5 bases. The germline V and J ends were trimmed by 3 bases and 5 bases, with 9 bases remaining between them. This CDR3 comprises 13 residues. Germline values: CDR1 KGHSH, CDR2 LQKENI. Here the CDR3 DNA reads TGTGCCAGCTCACCCGGGGACGGAGATACGCAGTATTTT. Protein sequence: CASSPGDGDTQYF. The variable domain in full, with the rest retrieved from reference TRBV18 and TRBJ2-3, is NAGVMQNPRHLVRRRGQEARLRCSPMKGHSHVYWYRQLPEEGLKFMVYLQKENIIDESGMPKERFSAEFPKEGPSILRIQQVVRGDSAAYFCASSPGDGDTQYFGPGTRLTVL.

This clonotype was observed a handful of times. The chain has TRBV4-3 and TRBJ1-3; tentatively, D is TRBD1 (5 bases). This CDR3 is built from 14 residues. Trimming shortened V by 4 bases and J by 8 bases, and 15 bases separated the two germline ends. Germline V gene data show CDR1 as LGHNA and CDR2 as YSLEER. The CDR3 nucleotides are TGCGCCAGCAGCCCACAGGAACTACAGGACACCATATATTTT. Protein product: CASSPQELQDTIYF.

There are a few counts of this clonotype. J is TRBJ1-2 and V is TRBV24-1, with 7 bases fitting TRBD1. Trimming cost V 2 bases and J 8 bases; bases outside gene matches: 4. This CDR3 has 13 residues. Germline CDR1 is KGHDR and CDR2 is SFDVKD. The CDR3 DNA is TGTGCCACCAGTGATTGGACAGGAAAGGGCTACACCTTC. Protein: CATSDWTGKGYTF.

The V call is TRBV15, the J call TRBJ1-4; D is uncertain. The CDR3 covers 17 residues. The V gene lost 0 bases and the J gene lost 0 bases, with 11 bases spanning the gap. Germline values: CDR1 LNHNV, CDR2 YYDKDF (reference sequence). The chain's CDR3 is CATSRDRWGTTNEKLFF. Here the CDR3 DNA reads TGTGCCACCAGCAGAGACCGATGGGGAACAACTAATGAAAAACTGTTTTTT. Drawing the rest from reference TRBV15 and TRBJ1-4, the complete variable domain is DAMVIQNPRYQVTQFGKPVTLSCSQTLNHNVMYWYQQKSSQAPKLLFHYYDKDFNNEADTPDNFQSRRPNTSFCFLDIRSPGLGDTAMYLCATSRDRWGTTNEKLFFGSGTQLSVL.

This clonotype turned up a few times. V and J are TRBV6-6 and TRBJ1-5; 9 bases align to TRBD1. The length of the CDR3 is 15 residues. Per germline, CDR1 MNHNY and CDR2 SVGAGI (reference sequence). J lost 5 bases, V lost 6 bases, and 8 bases had no gene match. The CDR3 nucleotides read TGTGCCAGCAGCCGCGAGGGACAGGGTCATCAGCCCCAGCATTTT. Its translation is CASSREGQGHQPQHF.

This clonotype was seen a few times. The chain couples TRBV5-1 to TRBJ2-6; D unclear. V lost 0 bases and J 4 bases, leaving 8 bases between the germline ends. There are 15 residues in the CDR3. Per germline, CDR1 SGHRS and CDR2 YFSETQ. The CDR3, as DNA: TGCGCCAGCAGCTTGGCCAAGGGCGGGGCCAACGTCCTGACTTTC. It encodes CASSLAKGGANVLTF.

This clonotype has more than one count but fewer than ten. The V gene is TRBV4-1, the J gene TRBJ1-5; possible D gene TRBD1, 5 bases. Germline V lookup: CDR1 MGHRA, CDR2 YSYEKL. V gave up 2 bases and J gave up 7 bases, with 12 bases separating them. This CDR3 region has 14 residues. In DNA, the CDR3 is TGCGCCAGCAGCCAATCCCAGGGCGGACAGCCCCAGCATTTT. As protein: CASSQSQGGQPQHF.

This clonotype was seen more than once but under ten times. The V gene is TRBV12-3 or TRBV12-4, the J gene TRBJ2-3; D possibly matches TRBD1 or TRBD2 (5 bases each). This CDR3 is built from 13 residues. V was pared by 6 bases and J by 5 bases, with 12 bases between. In DNA form, the CDR3 reads TGTGCCAGCAGCCCTGGGACCCTAGATACGCAGTATTTT. This sequence encodes CASSPGTLDTQYF.

This clonotype has a handful of counts. This chain uses TRBV24-1 with TRBJ2-1; TRBD1 is a possible D gene (6 bases). Between the trimmed V and J ends, which lost 6 bases and 7 bases, there was a span of 18 bases. CDR1 KGHDR and CDR2 SFDVKD come from the germline V gene. This CDR3 spans 15 amino acids. The CDR3 spells CATSQGGAGINEQFF. The DNA of the CDR3 is TGTGCCACCAGTCAAGGGGGAGCTGGGATAAATGAGCAGTTCTTC.

The table lists this clonotype with a few counts. The chain is built from TRBV7-3 and TRBJ2-2; D not resolved. V shed 0 bases and J shed 6 bases, with 5 bases lying between them. The CDR3 sequence is 13 residues long. Germline CDR1 reads SGHTA; CDR2 reads FQGTGA. The CDR3 protein is CASSLTRPGELFF. The CDR3 DNA follows: TGTGCCAGCAGCTTAACCAGGCCCGGGGAGCTGTTTTTT. The complete variable domain, with remaining parts taken from reference TRBV7-3 and TRBJ2-2, reads GAGVSQTPSNKVTEKGKYVELRCDPISGHTALYWYRQSLGQGPEFLIYFQGTGAADDSGLPNDRFFAVRPEGSVSTLKIQRTERGDSAVYLCASSLTRPGELFFGEGSRLTVL.

This clonotype was seen ten or more times. This chain joins TRBV20-1 and TRBJ1-2; D gene uncertain. This CDR3 comprises 13 residues. CDR1 DFQATT and CDR2 SNEGSKA come from the germline V gene (reference sequence). V lost 0 bases to trimming and J lost 7 bases, with 12 bases between them. The CDR3 sequence is CSARDPGLGGYTF. In DNA form, the CDR3 reads TGCAGTGCTAGAGATCCGGGCCTTGGTGGCTACACCTTC.

This clonotype was observed at least ten times. This sequence joins TRBV20-1 and TRBJ1-5, with D unresolved. The CDR3 is 14 residues long. Looked up from germline, CDR1 is DFQATT and CDR2 is SNEGSKA (reference sequence). Trimming pared 0 bases from V and 10 bases from J, leaving 16 bases between. DNA for the CDR3: TGCAGTGCTAGAGACCCATTTGGGAACGGCCCCCAGCATTTT. Its translation: CSARDPFGNGPQHF.